These 3 T cell receptor beta chains originate from one sample sequenced in a study of OX40 agonist ivuxolimab in advanced cancers. Some clones are missing from TCRdb's copy, which holds only in-frame ones; the method was immunoSEQ multiplex PCR. The sample carries 72,000 or so clones, 81% recorded once. The source was CD4+ or CD8+ T cells sorted from blood, collected in a trial of the OX40 agonist ivuxolimab. All receptors derive from an adult with an advanced solid tumor such as melanoma, head and neck, liver or kidney cancer.

The chain employs TRBV13 and TRBJ1-1; a weak D match, TRBD1 (5 bases). The CDR3 extends over 15 amino acids. Germline-derived CDR1 and CDR2 are PRHDT and FYEKMQ (reference sequence). V gave up 5 bases and J gave up 3 bases, with 16 bases separating them. The CDR3 loop reads CASSPFPGVDTEAFF. DNA of the CDR3: TGTGCCAGCAGCCCCTTCCCGGGGGTGGACACTGAAGCTTTCTTT. The variable domain in full, with the rest retrieved from reference TRBV13 and TRBJ1-1, is AAGVIQSPRHLIKEKRETATLKCYPIPRHDTVYWYQQGPGQDPQFLISFYEKMQSDKGSIPDRFSAQQFSDYHSELNMSSLELGDSALYFCASSPFPGVDTEAFFGQGTRLTVV.

Of note for this clone: This same CDR3 is encoded by further DNA sequences in the sample. The chain carries TRBV2 and TRBJ2-3; no reliable D call. Germline CDR1 SNHLY, CDR2 FYNNEI. This CDR3 region has 14 residues. Trimming took off 3 bases at V and 1 base at J, with 8 bases between the two ends. CDR3 in amino acids: CASSELGGTDTQYF. CDR3 sequence (DNA): TGTGCCAGCAGTGAGTTAGGAGGCACAGATACGCAGTATTTT.

The rearrangement uses TRBV7-2 and TRBJ2-2; D unresolved. The CDR3 runs to 12 residues. CDR1 SGHTA and CDR2 FQGNSA come from the germline V gene. The germline V and J ends were trimmed by 5 bases and 3 bases, with 4 bases remaining between them. The CDR3 loop reads CASSRDTGELFF. The CDR3 DNA is TGTGCCAGCAGCAGGGACACCGGGGAGCTGTTTTTT.